Presented here are 27 T cell receptor beta chains from one specimen sequenced in a study of long-term antiretroviral therapy in people with HIV. Survey level was the resolution at which the v3.0 immunoSEQ assay ran. Sequenced by immunoSEQ multiplex PCR; TCRdb stores in-frame clones only, minus some. The profile shows 25,000 to 40,000 clones, about 98% of them singletons. The sample was unsorted PBMCs, taken 7.6 years after starting antiretroviral therapy. These receptor sequences come from a man aged 25 to 45 with HIV.

The gene calls are TRBV9 and TRBJ1-2; D is possibly TRBD1 (6 bases). CDR3 length equals 15 residues. Germline CDR1 SGDLS, CDR2 YYNGEE. V lost 0 bases to trimming and J lost 4 bases, with 13 bases between them. The CDR3 DNA reads TGTGCCAGCAGCGTAGGGGGGCGAGAGAGCTATGGCTACACCTTC. Its translation: CASSVGGRESYGYTF. The full variable domain, completed using reference TRBV9 and TRBJ1-2, is DSGVTQTPKHLITATGQRVTLRCSPRSGDLSVYWYQQSLDQGLQFLIQYYNGEERAKGNILERFSAQQFPDLHSELNLSSLELGDSALYFCASSVGGRESYGYTFGSGTRLTVV.

The chain combines TRBV18 with TRBJ1-1; 7 nucleotides line up with TRBD1. The CDR3 runs to 14 residues. The J segment lost 1 base and the V segment lost 5 bases, leaving 4 bases of the junction unmatched. Germline V gives CDR1 KGHSH, CDR2 LQKENI. CDR3 region: CASSMDRTNTEAFF. In nucleotides, the CDR3 is TGTGCCAGCTCAATGGACAGGACGAACACTGAAGCTTTCTTT.

The rearrangement uses TRBV6-5 and TRBJ1-2; D ambiguous. Germline-derived CDR1 and CDR2 are MNHEY and SVGAGI. The CDR3 is 14 amino acids. Trimming stripped 0 bases from V and 7 bases from J, with 12 bases between. The CDR3 loop reads CASSYSAQTRGYTF. The CDR3 bases are TGTGCCAGCAGTTACTCGGCGCAGACGCGTGGCTACACCTTC.

This rearrangement joins TRBV7-9 to TRBJ2-1, with 8 positions matching TRBD2. Germline V gene lookup returns CDR1 SEHNR and CDR2 FQNEAQ (reference sequence). V gave up 5 bases and J gave up 4 bases; unmatched junction bases: 10. This CDR3 has 16 residues. The CDR3, as DNA: TGTGCCAGCAGCCCCCCTGGCGGGGGGTTTTACAATGAGCAGTTCTTC. It codes for CASSPPGGGFYNEQFF. Combining the CDR3 with reference TRBV7-9 and TRBJ2-1 gives the whole variable domain DTGVSQNPRHKITKRGQNVTFRCDPISEHNRLYWYRQTLGQGPEFLTYFQNEAQLEKSRLLSDRFSAERPKGSFSTLEIQRTEQGDSAMYLCASSPPGGGFYNEQFFGPGTRLTVL.

The chain links TRBV10-3 to TRBJ2-7, with D unclear. The CDR3 is 11 residues long. The germline CDR1 and CDR2 sequences are ENHRY and SYGVKD. V lost 4 bases and J lost 6, with 7 bases in between. DNA of the CDR3: TGTGCCATCAGTGCTCCCAGCGAGCAGTACTTC. Translated, it gives CAISAPSEQYF.

The J gene is TRBJ2-4, the V gene TRBV6-1; the D gene is possibly TRBD1 (5 bases). Trimming removed 2 bases at V and 6 bases at J, with 11 bases between. The CDR3 consists of 14 residues. Germline V gives CDR1 MNHNS, CDR2 SASEGT. CDR3 in DNA: TGTGCCAGCAGTGAACATCGGCAGGGAAACATTCAGTACTTC. As protein: CASSEHRQGNIQYF.

This chain joins TRBV4-2 and TRBJ2-5, with 7 positions matching TRBD1. Trimming cost V 5 bases and J 5 bases; bases outside gene matches: 11. The CDR3 consists of 15 residues. Germline V gene lookup returns CDR1 LGHNA and CDR2 YNFKEQ. CDR3: CASSSEDRLGETQYF. The CDR3 DNA sequence: TGTGCCAGCAGCTCTGAGGACAGGTTGGGGGAGACCCAGTACTTC.

This chain links TRBV7-2 with TRBJ2-3, with 10 bases matching TRBD2. Per the germline V gene, CDR1 is SGHTA and CDR2 is FQGNSA. V gave up 11 bases and J gave up 3 bases; unmatched junction bases: 8. This CDR3 has 14 residues. The CDR3 region has the DNA TGTGCCTGCTCTGAGACTAGCGGGACAGATACGCAGTATTTT. This encodes CACSETSGTDTQYF.

The rearrangement links TRBV7-3 to TRBJ2-1; 7 bases are a match to TRBD2. Unmatched junction bases numbered 16, after V lost 5 bases and J lost 6 bases. Per germline, CDR1 SGHTA and CDR2 FQGTGA. The CDR3 extends over 17 amino acids. The CDR3: CASSPHLGEGRGNEQFF. The CDR3 region has the DNA TGTGCCAGCAGCCCACACCTGGGGGAGGGCCGGGGCAATGAGCAGTTCTTC.

The chain uses TRBV7-9 and TRBJ2-7; the D gene is possibly TRBD1 (6 bases). CDR1 and CDR2 from the germline V gene are SEHNR and FQNEAQ (reference sequence). The germline V and J ends were trimmed by 2 bases and 5 bases, with 13 bases remaining between them. The CDR3 has 14 amino acids. CDR3 sequence: CASSLNLGQNEQYF. Here the CDR3 DNA reads TGTGCCAGCAGCTTAAATCTCGGACAGAACGAGCAGTACTTC.

The V gene is TRBV18, the J gene TRBJ1-4, with 9 nucleotides matching TRBD1. CDR1 and CDR2 (germline): KGHSH, LQKENI. This CDR3 is built from 15 residues. J gave up 8 bases and V 5 bases, and 9 bases lay outside the gene matches. The CDR3 loop reads CASSVTGGAPEKLFF. DNA of the CDR3: TGTGCCAGCTCAGTCACAGGGGGCGCTCCGGAAAAACTGTTTTTT.

The chain has TRBV7-9 and TRBJ1-1; possible D gene TRBD1, 6 bases. Germline values: CDR1 SEHNR, CDR2 FQNEAQ (reference sequence). This CDR3 spans 13 amino acids. The V gene lost 7 bases and the J gene lost 5 bases, with 14 bases spanning the gap. The CDR3 nucleotides read TGTGCCAGCATGGCCGGAGGGGGGACTGAAGCTTTCTTT. It specifies CASMAGGGTEAFF.

This rearrangement joins TRBV29-1 to TRBJ2-1, with a tentative D call TRBD1 (7 bases). Trimming shortened V by 6 bases and J by 10 bases, and 19 bases separated the two germline ends. Germline assignment: CDR1 SQVTM and CDR2 ANQGSEA. The CDR3 sequence is 13 residues long. The chain's CDR3 is CSVRWRGPTEQFF. CDR3 DNA: TGCAGCGTGCGATGGAGGGGGCCTACGGAGCAGTTCTTC.

The gene calls are TRBV5-4 and TRBJ2-2; D is possibly TRBD1 (5 bases). The CDR3 is 14 amino acids. Germline CDR1 and CDR2: SGHNT and YYREEE (reference sequence). V was cut by 6 bases and J by 3 bases, with 12 bases left in between. As DNA, the CDR3 is TGTGCCAGCAATAAGGGGCTCGACACCGGGGAGCTGTTTTTT. This translates into CASNKGLDTGELFF.

This clone was observed a single time. The J gene is TRBJ2-7, the V gene TRBV9; tentative D call: TRBD2 (5 bases). From germline, CDR1 is SGDLS and CDR2 YYNGEE. Trimming pared 0 bases from V and 6 bases from J, leaving 19 bases between. CDR3 size: 16 residues. CDR3 sequence: CASSVALTAGPREQYF. In DNA, the CDR3 is TGTGCCAGCAGCGTAGCTCTGACGGCGGGCCCGCGCGAGCAGTACTTC.

This chain connects TRBV7-6 to TRBJ1-1; the D gene is possibly TRBD1 (5 bases). This CDR3 has 16 residues. The V gene's germline CDR1 is SGHVS and CDR2 FNYEAQ. Deletions cut 5 bases from V and 3 bases from J, with 19 bases between. CDR3 nucleotides: TGTGCCAGCAGCGCGGGGACTGGTAGGCGTTACACTGAAGCTTTCTTT. Translating it yields CASSAGTGRRYTEAFF.

The V and J genes are TRBV14 and TRBJ2-7; weak D call: TRBD1 (5 bases). With 0 bases removed from V and 6 bases from J, the gap between germline ends came to 15 bases. The CDR3 runs 15 residues. Germline assignment: CDR1 SGHDN and CDR2 FVKESK. The CDR3 DNA is TGTGCCAGCAGCCAAGAGGGGCCCCCGTCCCGCGAGCAGTACTTC. As protein: CASSQEGPPSREQYF. The complete variable domain, with remaining parts taken from reference TRBV14 and TRBJ2-7, reads EAGVTQFPSHSVIEKGQTVTLRCDPISGHDNLYWYRRVMGKEIKFLLHFVKESKQDESGMPNNRFLAERTGGTYSTLKVQPAELEDSGVYFCASSQEGPPSREQYFGPGTRLTVT.

The chain recombines TRBV5-4 with TRBJ1-1; 9 bases agree with TRBD1. The CDR3 spans 16 residues. CDR1 and CDR2 (germline): SGHNT, YYREEE (reference sequence). V was clipped by 4 bases and J by 4 bases; unmatched bases: 11. CDR3 sequence reads: CASSLRDRVVGTEAFF. In DNA, the CDR3 is TGTGCCAGCAGCCTCCGGGACAGGGTTGTCGGCACTGAAGCTTTCTTT.

This sequence joins TRBV9 and TRBJ2-2, with a tentative D call TRBD1 (6 bases). Deletions cut 0 bases from V and 5 bases from J, with 11 bases between. Germline V gives CDR1 SGDLS, CDR2 YYNGEE. CDR3 length: 15 residues. The CDR3 sequence: CASSVAQGRTGELFF. CDR3 bases: TGTGCCAGCAGCGTAGCACAGGGTCGGACCGGGGAGCTGTTTTTT.

The chain has TRBV18 and TRBJ1-4; the D is unclear. This CDR3 has 16 amino acids. The V gene's germline CDR1 is KGHSH and CDR2 LQKENI. Trimming took 6 bases from V and 0 from J, leaving 14 bases between them. The CDR3 region is CASSPSYEPTNEKLFF. DNA for the CDR3: TGTGCCAGCTCTCCTTCTTACGAACCAACTAATGAAAAACTGTTTTTT.

This clone was found once. The V call is TRBV4-3, the J call TRBJ2-7; D is possibly TRBD1 (8 bases). Trimming took off 4 bases at V and 3 bases at J, with 16 bases between the two ends. CDR3 size: 15 residues. The V gene's germline CDR1 is LGHNA and CDR2 YSLEER. The CDR3 protein is CASSRNRGGIYEQYF. In DNA, the CDR3 is TGCGCCAGCAGCCGGAACAGGGGGGGGATCTACGAGCAGTACTTC.

The chain links TRBV7-9 to TRBJ1-1; D is possibly TRBD1 (5 bases). The CDR3 runs to 12 residues. The germline CDR1 and CDR2 sequences are SEHNR and FQNEAQ (reference sequence). V lost 3 bases and J 10 bases, leaving 12 bases between the germline ends. The CDR3 DNA follows: TGTGCCAGCAGCTTTACGGCCCAGGGAGCTTTCTTT. This codes for CASSFTAQGAFF.

V gene TRBV6-6 combines with J gene TRBJ2-7; 9 bases are a match to TRBD2. Trimming at V came to 4 bases and at J to 4 bases, leaving 5 bases not matched to a gene. CDR3 length equals 14 residues. Germline CDR1 is MNHNY and CDR2 is SVGAGI (reference sequence). The CDR3 here is CASSLAGDGYEQYF. The DNA for the CDR3 is TGTGCCAGCAGTTTAGCGGGAGATGGATACGAGCAGTACTTC.

The chain joins TRBV19 to TRBJ1-5, with TRBD1 as a possible D gene (5 bases). Between the trimmed V and J ends, which lost 3 bases and 10 bases, there was a span of 13 bases. The CDR3 is 13 amino acids. Per the germline V gene, CDR1 is LNHDA and CDR2 is SQIVND (reference sequence). CDR3 sequence (DNA): TGTGCCAGTAGTATCCAGGGCGGAGGCCCCCAGCATTTT. This translates into CASSIQGGGPQHF.

The CDR3 protein is CASSFGQGGFETQYF. In DNA, the CDR3 is TGTGCCAGCAGCTTTGGGCAGGGAGGGTTTGAGACCCAGTACTTC. The chain is built from TRBV5-4 and TRBJ2-5; 7 nucleotides align to TRBD2. The CDR3 loop spans 15 amino acids. The V gene's germline CDR1 is SGHNT and CDR2 YYREEE (reference sequence). Trimming at V came to 2 bases and at J to 5 bases, leaving 9 bases not matched to a gene. Variable domain in full (rest from reference TRBV5-4 and TRBJ2-5): ETGVTQSPTHLIKTRGQQVTLRCSSQSGHNTVSWYQQALGQGPQFIFQYYREEENGRGNFPPRFSGLQFPNYSSELNVNALELDDSALYLCASSFGQGGFETQYFGPGTRLLVL.

Here the CDR3 reads CASSVDPLPPENDYEQYF. The DNA of the CDR3 is TGTGCCAGCAGTGTTGATCCTCTCCCGCCTGAAAACGACTACGAGCAGTACTTC. The chain joins TRBV2 to TRBJ2-7; D is undetermined. The V end lost 4 bases, the J end lost 3 bases, and 25 bases lay between the germline ends. The CDR3 is 18 residues long. Germline CDR1 is SNHLY and CDR2 is FYNNEI.

The genes are TRBV10-3 and TRBJ2-1, with 9 bases matching TRBD2. This CDR3 is 14 amino acids long. In germline, CDR1 is ENHRY, CDR2 SYGVKD. The V and J ends lost 10 bases and 2 bases, in that order; junction bases with no gene match: 6. The CDR3 region is CATETSGPYNEQFF. The DNA of the CDR3 is TGTGCCACCGAGACTAGCGGCCCCTACAATGAGCAGTTCTTC.